Listed below are T cell receptor beta chains from one sample, sequenced in a study of spatial heterogeneity in lung cancer. TCRdb re-derived calls from the 5' RACE reads in MiXCR, one entry per CDR3 protein. The data contain around 110,000 distinct CDR3 sequences, approximately 12% of them singletons. Sequencing used PBMCs, obtained at follow-up. These receptors originate from a male donor with early-stage non-small cell lung cancer. Both conserved end residues are part of each CDR3. A D gene is named only where the DNA matches it firmly. Rows give clone size only sometimes, using once, few, many, or a class for an expanded clone.

D gene,clone size,V gene,J gene,CDR3 protein,CDR3 DNA
-,-,TRBV27,TRBJ1-6,CASSSNRVSYNSPLHF,TGTGCCAGCAGTTCAAACAGAGTCTCCTATAATTCACCCCTCCACTTT
TRBD1,-,TRBV6-5,TRBJ2-1,CASSRNDRAEQFF,TGTGCCAGCAGCCGAAACGACAGGGCTGAGCAGTTCTTC
-,many,TRBV6-2/TRBV6-3,TRBJ1-5,CASRYRLRTLRPSGINQPQHF,TGTGCCAGCAGATATAGGCTGAGAACCCTTCGACCAAGTGGCATCAATCAGCCCCAGCATTTT
TRBD1,many,TRBV11-2,TRBJ1-1,CASSPGGFTEAFF,TGTGCCAGCAGCCCAGGGGGCTTCACTGAAGCTTTCTTT
-,-,TRBV6-5,TRBJ1-1,CASSYFTIQGNTEAFF,TGTGCCAGCAGTTACTTTACCATACAGGGGAACACTGAAGCTTTCTTT
TRBD1,many,TRBV29-1,TRBJ2-3,CSVRTGPTDTQYF,TGCAGCGTTAGGACAGGCCCCACAGATACGCAGTATTTT
-,many,TRBV5-6,TRBJ1-5,CASSLRGYSNQPQHF,TGTGCCAGCAGCTTGAGGGGTTATAGCAATCAGCCCCAGCATTTT
-,many,TRBV5-1,TRBJ1-2,CASSPEKGFYGYTF,TGCGCCAGCAGCCCTGAAAAAGGTTTCTATGGCTACACCTTC
-,-,TRBV7-2,TRBJ1-2,CASSLGANHYGYTF,TGTGCCAGCAGCTTAGGGGCAAATCATTATGGCTACACCTTC
-,few,TRBV10-3,TRBJ2-7,CAISEGGRVTYEQYF,TGTGCCATCAGCGAGGGGGGAAGGGTAACCTACGAGCAGTACTTC
TRBD1,few,TRBV20-1,TRBJ1-6,CSATRTGSYNSPLHF,TGCAGTGCTACCCGGACAGGGTCCTATAATTCACCCCTCCACTTT
TRBD1,many,TRBV12-3/TRBV12-4,TRBJ2-2,CASSHGQGPTGELFF,TGTGCCAGCAGTCATGGACAGGGGCCCACCGGGGAGCTGTTTTTT
TRBD1,-,TRBV2,TRBJ2-7,CASTQKRQGVNYEQYF,TGTGCCAGCACCCAAAAGAGACAGGGGGTGAACTACGAGCAGTACTTC
-,-,TRBV5-1,TRBJ2-3,CASHRAEGTDTQYF,TGCGCCAGCCACAGGGCCGAGGGGACAGATACGCAGTATTTT
-,few,TRBV7-3,TRBJ1-1,CASSSWENTEAFF,TGTGCCAGCAGCTCCTGGGAGAACACTGAAGCTTTCTTT
-,-,TRBV9,TRBJ2-3,CASSDRGAHTDTQYF,TGTGCCAGCAGCGATCGCGGTGCCCACACAGATACGCAGTATTTT
TRBD1,many,TRBV29-1,TRBJ1-2,CSARGGTGLPYTF,TGCAGCGCCCGAGGGGGGACAGGCCTCCCCTACACCTTC